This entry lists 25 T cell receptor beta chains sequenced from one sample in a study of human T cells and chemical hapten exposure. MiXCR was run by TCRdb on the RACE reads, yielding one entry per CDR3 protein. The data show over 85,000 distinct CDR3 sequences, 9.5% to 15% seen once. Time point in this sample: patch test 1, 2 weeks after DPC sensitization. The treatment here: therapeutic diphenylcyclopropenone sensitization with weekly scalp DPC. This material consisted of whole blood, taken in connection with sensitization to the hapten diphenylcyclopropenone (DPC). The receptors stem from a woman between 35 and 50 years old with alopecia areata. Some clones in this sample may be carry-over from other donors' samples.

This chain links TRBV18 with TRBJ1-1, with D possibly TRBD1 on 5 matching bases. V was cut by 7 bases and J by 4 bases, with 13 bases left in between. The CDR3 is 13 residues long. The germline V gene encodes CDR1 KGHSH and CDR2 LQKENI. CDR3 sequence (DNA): TGTGCCAGCTGCAGGGAGGGATGCACTGAAGCTTTCTTT. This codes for CASCREGCTEAFF. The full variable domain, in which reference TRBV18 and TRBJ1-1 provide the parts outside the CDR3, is NAGVMQNPRHLVRRRGQEARLRCSPMKGHSHVYWYRQLPEEGLKFMVYLQKENIIDESGMPKERFSAEFPKEGPSILRIQQVVRGDSAAYFCASCREGCTEAFFGQGTRLTVV.

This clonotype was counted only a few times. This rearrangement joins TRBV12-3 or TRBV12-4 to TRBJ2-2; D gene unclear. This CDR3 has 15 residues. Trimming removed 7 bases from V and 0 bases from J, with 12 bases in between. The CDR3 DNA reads TGTGCCAGCATCCTAAGGCAGTCGAACACCGGGGAGCTGTTTTTT. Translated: CASILRQSNTGELFF.

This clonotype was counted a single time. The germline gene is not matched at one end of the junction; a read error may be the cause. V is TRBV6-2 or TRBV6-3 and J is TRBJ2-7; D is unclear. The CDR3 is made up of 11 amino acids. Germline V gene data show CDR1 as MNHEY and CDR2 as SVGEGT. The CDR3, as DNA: TGTGCCAGCAGTTTGTCCTACGAGCAGCACTTC. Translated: CASSLSYEQHF.

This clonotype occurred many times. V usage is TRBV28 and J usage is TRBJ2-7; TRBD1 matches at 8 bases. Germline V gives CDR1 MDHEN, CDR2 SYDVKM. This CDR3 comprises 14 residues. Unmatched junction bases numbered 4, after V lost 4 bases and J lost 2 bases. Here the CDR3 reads CASSSGTGAYEQYF. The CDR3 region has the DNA TGTGCCAGCAGTTCCGGGACAGGCGCCTACGAGCAGTACTTC.

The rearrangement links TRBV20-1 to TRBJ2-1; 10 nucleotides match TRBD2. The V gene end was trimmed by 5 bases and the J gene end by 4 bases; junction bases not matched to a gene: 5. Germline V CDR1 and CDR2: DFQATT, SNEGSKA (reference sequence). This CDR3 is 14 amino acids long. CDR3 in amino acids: CSAPKREGYNEQFF. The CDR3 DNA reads TGCAGTGCTCCTAAGCGGGAGGGGTACAATGAGCAGTTCTTC.

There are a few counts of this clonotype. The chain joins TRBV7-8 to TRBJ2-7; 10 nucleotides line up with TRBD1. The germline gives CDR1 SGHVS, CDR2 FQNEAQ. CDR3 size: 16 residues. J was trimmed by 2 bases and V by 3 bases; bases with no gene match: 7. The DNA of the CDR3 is TGTGCCAGCAGCTTGGTTACCGGGACAGGGGCCTACGAGCAGTACTTC. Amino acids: CASSLVTGTGAYEQYF.

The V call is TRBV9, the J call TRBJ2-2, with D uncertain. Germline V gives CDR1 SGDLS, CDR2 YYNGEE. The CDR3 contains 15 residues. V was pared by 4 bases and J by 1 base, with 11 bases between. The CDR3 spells CASSTQGLNTGELFF. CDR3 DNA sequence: TGTGCCAGCAGCACCCAAGGGCTGAACACCGGGGAGCTGTTTTTT. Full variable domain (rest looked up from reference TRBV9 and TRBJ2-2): DSGVTQTPKHLITATGQRVTLRCSPRSGDLSVYWYQQSLDQGLQFLIQYYNGEERAKGNILERFSAQQFPDLHSELNLSSLELGDSALYFCASSTQGLNTGELFFGEGSRLTVL.

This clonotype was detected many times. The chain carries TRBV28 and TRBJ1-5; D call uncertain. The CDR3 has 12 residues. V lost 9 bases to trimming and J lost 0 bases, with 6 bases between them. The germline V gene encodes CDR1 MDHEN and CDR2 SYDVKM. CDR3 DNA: TGTGCCAGTCGGGATAGCAATCAGCCCCAGCATTTT. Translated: CASRDSNQPQHF.

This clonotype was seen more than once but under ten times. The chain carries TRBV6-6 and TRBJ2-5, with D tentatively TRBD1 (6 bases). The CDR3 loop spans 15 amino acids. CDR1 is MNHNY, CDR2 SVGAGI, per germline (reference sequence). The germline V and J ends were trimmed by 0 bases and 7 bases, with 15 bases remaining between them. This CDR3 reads CASSYSIQGVVTQYF. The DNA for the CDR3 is TGTGCCAGCAGTTACTCGATACAGGGAGTAGTGACCCAGTACTTC.

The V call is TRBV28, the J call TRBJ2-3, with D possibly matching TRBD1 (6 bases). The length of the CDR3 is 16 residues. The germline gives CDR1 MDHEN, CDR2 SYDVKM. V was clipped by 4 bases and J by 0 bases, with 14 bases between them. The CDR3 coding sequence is TGTGCCAGCAGTTCCCCCGGACAGTCTAGCACAGATACGCAGTATTTT. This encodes CASSSPGQSSTDTQYF.

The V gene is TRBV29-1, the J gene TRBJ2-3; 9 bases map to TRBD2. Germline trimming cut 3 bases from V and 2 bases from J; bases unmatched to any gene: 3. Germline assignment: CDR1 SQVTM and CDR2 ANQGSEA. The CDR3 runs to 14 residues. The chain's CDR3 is CSVEAGGPTDTQYF. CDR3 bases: TGCAGCGTTGAGGCGGGAGGGCCCACAGATACGCAGTATTTT.

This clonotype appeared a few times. CDR3 residues: CSAKGGAVNQETQYF. CDR3 bases: TGCAGTGCTAAGGGGGGCGCGGTAAACCAAGAGACCCAGTACTTC. V is TRBV20-1 and J is TRBJ2-5; D is perhaps TRBD1 or TRBD2 (6 bases each). The V gene lost 4 bases and the J gene lost 0 bases, with 15 bases spanning the gap. This CDR3 is built from 15 residues. CDR1 DFQATT and CDR2 SNEGSKA come from the germline V gene (reference sequence).

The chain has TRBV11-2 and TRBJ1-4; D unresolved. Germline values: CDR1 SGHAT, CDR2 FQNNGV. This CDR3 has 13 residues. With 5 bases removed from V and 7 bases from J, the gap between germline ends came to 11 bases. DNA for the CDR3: TGTGCCAGCAGCCCCGGCCGGATTGAAAAACTGTTTTTT. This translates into CASSPGRIEKLFF.

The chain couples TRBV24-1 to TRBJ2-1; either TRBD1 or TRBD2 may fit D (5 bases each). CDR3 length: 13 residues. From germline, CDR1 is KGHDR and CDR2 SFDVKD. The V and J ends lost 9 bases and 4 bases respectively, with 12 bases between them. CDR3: CATGTNVYNEQFF. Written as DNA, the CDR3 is TGTGCCACCGGGACCAACGTTTACAATGAGCAGTTCTTC.

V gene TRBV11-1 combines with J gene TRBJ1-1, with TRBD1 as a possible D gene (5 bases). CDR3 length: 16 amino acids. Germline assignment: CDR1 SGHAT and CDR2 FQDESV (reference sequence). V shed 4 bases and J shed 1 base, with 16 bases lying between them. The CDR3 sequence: CASSSPGVGWNTEAFF. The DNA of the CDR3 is TGTGCCAGCAGCTCCCCGGGGGTAGGGTGGAACACTGAAGCTTTCTTT.

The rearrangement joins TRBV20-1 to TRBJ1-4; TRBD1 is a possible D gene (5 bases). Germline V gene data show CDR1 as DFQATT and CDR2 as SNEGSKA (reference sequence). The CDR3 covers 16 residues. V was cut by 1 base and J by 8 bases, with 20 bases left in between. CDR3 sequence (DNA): TGCAGTGCTAGAGTTATACTGACAGTAGGAAGAGAAAAACTGTTTTTT. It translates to CSARVILTVGREKLFF.

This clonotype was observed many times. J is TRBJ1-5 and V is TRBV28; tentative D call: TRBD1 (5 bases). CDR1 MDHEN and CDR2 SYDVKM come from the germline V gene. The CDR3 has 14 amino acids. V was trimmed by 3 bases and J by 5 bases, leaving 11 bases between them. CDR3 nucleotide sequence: TGTGCCAGCAGTTTGGCTAGGGGCTATCAGCCCCAGCATTTT. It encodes CASSLARGYQPQHF.

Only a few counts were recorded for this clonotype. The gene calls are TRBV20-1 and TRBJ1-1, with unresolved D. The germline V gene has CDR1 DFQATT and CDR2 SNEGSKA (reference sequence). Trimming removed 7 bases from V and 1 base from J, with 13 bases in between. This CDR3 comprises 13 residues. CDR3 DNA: TGCAGTGTCTCGAAGGCGGGGAACACTGAAGCTTTCTTT. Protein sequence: CSVSKAGNTEAFF.

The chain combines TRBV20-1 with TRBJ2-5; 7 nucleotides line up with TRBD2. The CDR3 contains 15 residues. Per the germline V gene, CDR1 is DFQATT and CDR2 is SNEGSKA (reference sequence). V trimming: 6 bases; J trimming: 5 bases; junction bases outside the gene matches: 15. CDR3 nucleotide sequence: TGCAGTGCCACCCGTGCCGGGAGGAGGGAGGAGACCCAGTACTTC. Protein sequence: CSATRAGRREETQYF.

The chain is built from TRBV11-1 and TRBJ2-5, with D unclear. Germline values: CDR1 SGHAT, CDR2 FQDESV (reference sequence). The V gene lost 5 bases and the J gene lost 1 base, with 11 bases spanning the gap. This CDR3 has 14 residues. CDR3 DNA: TGTGCCAGCAGCCGGAGTAGAGCCCAAGAGACCCAGTACTTC. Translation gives CASSRSRAQETQYF.

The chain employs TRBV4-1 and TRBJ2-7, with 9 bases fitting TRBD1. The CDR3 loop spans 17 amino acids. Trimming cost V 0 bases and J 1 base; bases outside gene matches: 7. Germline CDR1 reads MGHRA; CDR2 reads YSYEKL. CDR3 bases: TGCGCCAGCAGCCAAGATAGCCGGGACAGGGCGTCCTACGAGCAGTACTTC. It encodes CASSQDSRDRASYEQYF.

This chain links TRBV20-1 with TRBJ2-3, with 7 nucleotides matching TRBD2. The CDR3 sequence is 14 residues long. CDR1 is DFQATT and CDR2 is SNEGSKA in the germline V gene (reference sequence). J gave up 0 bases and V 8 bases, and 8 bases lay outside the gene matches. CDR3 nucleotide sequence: TGCAGTACCAATGCGGGAGCTAGCACAGATACGCAGTATTTT. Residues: CSTNAGASTDTQYF.

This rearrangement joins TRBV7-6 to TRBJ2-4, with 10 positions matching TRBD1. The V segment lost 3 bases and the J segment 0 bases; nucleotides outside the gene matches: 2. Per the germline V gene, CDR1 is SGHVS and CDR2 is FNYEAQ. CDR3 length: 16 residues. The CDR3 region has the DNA TGTGCCAGCAGCTTCGGACAGGGGGTAGCCAAAAACATTCAGTACTTC. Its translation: CASSFGQGVAKNIQYF.

The CDR3, as DNA: TGTGCCAGCAGCGTCACTCAAAAATTACTTGGAGAGACCCAGTACTTC. Translation gives CASSVTQKLLGETQYF. The genes are TRBV21-1 and TRBJ2-5. TRBV21-1 is given as a pseudogene. The CDR3 has 16 residues.

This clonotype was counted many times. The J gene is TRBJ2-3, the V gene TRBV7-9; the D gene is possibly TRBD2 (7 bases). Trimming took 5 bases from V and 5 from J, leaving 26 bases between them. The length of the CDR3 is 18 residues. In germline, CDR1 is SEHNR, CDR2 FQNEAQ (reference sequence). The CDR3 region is CASSRRGGLAVFGDTQYF. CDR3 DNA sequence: TGTGCCAGCAGCAGACGAGGGGGGCTAGCGGTCTTTGGAGATACGCAGTATTTT.